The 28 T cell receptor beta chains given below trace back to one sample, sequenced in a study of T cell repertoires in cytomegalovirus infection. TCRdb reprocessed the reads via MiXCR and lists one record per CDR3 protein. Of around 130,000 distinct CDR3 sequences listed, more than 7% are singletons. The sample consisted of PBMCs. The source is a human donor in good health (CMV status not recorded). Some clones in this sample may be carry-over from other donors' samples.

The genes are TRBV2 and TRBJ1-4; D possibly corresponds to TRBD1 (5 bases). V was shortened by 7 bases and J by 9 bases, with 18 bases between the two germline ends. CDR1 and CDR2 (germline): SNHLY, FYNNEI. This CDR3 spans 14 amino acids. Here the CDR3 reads CASTRRQGGKKLFF. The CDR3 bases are TGTGCCAGCACCCGGAGGCAGGGAGGTAAAAAACTGTTTTTT.

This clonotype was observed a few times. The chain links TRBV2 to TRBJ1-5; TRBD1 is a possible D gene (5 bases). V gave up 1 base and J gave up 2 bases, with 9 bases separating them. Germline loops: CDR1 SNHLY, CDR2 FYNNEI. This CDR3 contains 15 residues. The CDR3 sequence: CASSEGRVGNQPQHF. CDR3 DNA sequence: TGTGCCAGCAGTGAAGGCAGGGTCGGCAATCAGCCCCAGCATTTT.

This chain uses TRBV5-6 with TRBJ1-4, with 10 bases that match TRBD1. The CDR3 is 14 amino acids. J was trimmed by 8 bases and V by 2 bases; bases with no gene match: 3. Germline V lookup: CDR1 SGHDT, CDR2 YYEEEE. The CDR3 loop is CASSFGQGGEKLFF. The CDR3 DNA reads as TGTGCCAGCAGCTTTGGACAGGGGGGCGAAAAACTGTTTTTT. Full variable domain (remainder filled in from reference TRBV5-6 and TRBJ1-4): DAGVTQSPTHLIKTRGQQVTLRCSPKSGHDTVSWYQQALGQGPQFIFQYYEEEERQRGNFPDRFSGHQFPNYSSELNVNALLLGDSALYLCASSFGQGGEKLFFGSGTQLSVL.

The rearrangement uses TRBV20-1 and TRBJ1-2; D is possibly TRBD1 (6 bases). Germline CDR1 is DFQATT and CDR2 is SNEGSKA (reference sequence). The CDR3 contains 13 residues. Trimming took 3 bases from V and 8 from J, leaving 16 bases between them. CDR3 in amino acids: CSASRWGAQGYTF. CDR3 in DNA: TGCAGTGCTAGTAGATGGGGGGCTCAGGGCTACACCTTC.

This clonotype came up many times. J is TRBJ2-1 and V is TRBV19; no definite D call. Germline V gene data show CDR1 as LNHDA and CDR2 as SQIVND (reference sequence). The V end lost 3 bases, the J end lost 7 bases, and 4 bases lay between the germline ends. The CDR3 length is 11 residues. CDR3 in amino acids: CASSIRNEQFF. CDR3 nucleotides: TGTGCCAGTAGTATCAGGAATGAGCAGTTCTTC.

For the CDR3, the DNA is TGCAGCGTCTCGGGCACGACAGTGAACACTGAAGCTTTCTTT. Protein product: CSVSGTTVNTEAFF. This chain connects TRBV29-1 to TRBJ1-1, with a possible D match to TRBD1 (5 bases). The length of the CDR3 is 14 residues. CDR1 and CDR2 from the germline V gene are SQVTM and ANQGSEA. Trimming stripped 6 bases from V and 0 bases from J, with 14 bases between.

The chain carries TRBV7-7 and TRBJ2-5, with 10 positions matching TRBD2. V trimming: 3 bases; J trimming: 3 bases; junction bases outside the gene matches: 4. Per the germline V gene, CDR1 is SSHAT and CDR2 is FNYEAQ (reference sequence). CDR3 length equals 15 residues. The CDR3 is CASSFASGGKETQYF. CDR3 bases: TGTGCCAGCAGCTTCGCTAGCGGGGGTAAAGAGACCCAGTACTTC.

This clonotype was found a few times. The CDR3 region has the DNA TGTGCCAGCAGTTTATCACGGGCTAGCCAAGGCACGCAGTATTTT. This sequence encodes CASSLSRASQGTQYF. This chain links TRBV27 with TRBJ2-3, with D possibly matching TRBD2 (5 bases). Germline V gene lookup returns CDR1 MNHEY and CDR2 SMNVEV (reference sequence). Trimming shortened V by 0 bases and J by 9 bases, and 16 bases separated the two germline ends. This CDR3 contains 15 residues.

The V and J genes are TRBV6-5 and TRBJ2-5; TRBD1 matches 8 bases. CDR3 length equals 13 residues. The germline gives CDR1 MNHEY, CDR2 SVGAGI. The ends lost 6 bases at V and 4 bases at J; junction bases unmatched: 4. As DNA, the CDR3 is TGTGCCAGCAGAATCAGGGGGCTAGAGACCCAGTACTTC. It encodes CASRIRGLETQYF.

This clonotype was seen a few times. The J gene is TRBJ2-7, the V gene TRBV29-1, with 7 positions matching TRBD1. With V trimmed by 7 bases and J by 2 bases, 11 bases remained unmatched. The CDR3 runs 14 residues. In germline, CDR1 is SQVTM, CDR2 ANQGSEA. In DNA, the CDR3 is TGCAGCGCCCTGGCCAGGGGGACCCCCTACGAGCAGTACTTC. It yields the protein CSALARGTPYEQYF.

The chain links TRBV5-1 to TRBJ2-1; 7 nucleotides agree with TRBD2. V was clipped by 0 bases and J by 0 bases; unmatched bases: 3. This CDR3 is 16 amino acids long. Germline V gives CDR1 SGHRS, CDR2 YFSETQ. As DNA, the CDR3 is TGCGCCAGCAGCTTGGACGGGGGGAGCTCCTACAATGAGCAGTTCTTC. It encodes CASSLDGGSSYNEQFF.

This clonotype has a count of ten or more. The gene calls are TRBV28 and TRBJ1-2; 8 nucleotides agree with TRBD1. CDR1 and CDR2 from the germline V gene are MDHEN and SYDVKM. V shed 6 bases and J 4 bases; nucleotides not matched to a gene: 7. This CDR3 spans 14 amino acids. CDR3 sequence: CASRTGAGGYGYTF. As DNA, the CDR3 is TGTGCCAGCAGGACAGGGGCTGGGGGCTATGGCTACACCTTC.

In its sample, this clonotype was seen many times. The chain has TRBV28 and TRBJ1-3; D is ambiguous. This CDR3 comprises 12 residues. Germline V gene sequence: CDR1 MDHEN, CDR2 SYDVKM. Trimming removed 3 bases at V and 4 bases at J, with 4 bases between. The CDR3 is CASSFRGNTIYF. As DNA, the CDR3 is TGTGCCAGCAGTTTTAGGGGAAACACCATATATTTT.

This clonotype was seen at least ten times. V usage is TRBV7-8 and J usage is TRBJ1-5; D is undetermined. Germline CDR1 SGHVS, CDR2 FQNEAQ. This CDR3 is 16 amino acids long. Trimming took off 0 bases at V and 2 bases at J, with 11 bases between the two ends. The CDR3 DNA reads TGTGCCAGCAGCTTAGCAGTAGCAGGAGGCAATCAGCCCCAGCATTTT. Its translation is CASSLAVAGGNQPQHF.

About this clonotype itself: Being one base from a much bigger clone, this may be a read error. This CDR3 is CASSQKKVGNTEAFF. The CDR3 DNA reads as TGCGCCAGCAGCCAAAAAAAGGTGGGGAACACTGAAGCTTTCTTT. The chain recombines TRBV4-3 with TRBJ1-1; no firm D call. The CDR3 runs 15 residues. Trimming took 2 bases from V and 1 from J, leaving 11 bases between them. The germline V gene encodes CDR1 LGHNA and CDR2 YSLEER.

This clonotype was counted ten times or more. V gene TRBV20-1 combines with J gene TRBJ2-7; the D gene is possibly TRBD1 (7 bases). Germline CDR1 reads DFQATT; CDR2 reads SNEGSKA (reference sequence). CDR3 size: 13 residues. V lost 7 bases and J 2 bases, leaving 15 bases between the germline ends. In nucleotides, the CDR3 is TGCAGTGACAACAGGGGACTTACCTACGAGCAGTACTTC. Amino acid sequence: CSDNRGLTYEQYF.

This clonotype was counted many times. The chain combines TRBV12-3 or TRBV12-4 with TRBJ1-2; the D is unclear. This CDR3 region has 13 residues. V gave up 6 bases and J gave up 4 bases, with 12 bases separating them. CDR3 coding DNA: TGTGCCAGCAGGCAACAGATGAGCTATGGCTACACCTTC. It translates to CASRQQMSYGYTF.

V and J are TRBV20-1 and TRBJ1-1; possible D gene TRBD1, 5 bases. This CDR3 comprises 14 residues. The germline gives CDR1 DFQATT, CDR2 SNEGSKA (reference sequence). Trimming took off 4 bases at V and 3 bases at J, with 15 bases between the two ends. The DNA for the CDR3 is TGCAGTGCTAACGAAGGCGGGGGGTACACTGAAGCTTTCTTT. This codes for CSANEGGGYTEAFF.

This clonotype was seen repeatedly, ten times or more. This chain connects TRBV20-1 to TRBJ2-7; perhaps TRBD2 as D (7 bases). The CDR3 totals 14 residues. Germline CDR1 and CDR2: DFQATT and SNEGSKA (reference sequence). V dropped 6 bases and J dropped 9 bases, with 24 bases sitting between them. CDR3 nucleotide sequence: TGCAGTGCCCCCTCTGGGGGGGCGGGGGTCGGGCAGTACTTC. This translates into CSAPSGGAGVGQYF.

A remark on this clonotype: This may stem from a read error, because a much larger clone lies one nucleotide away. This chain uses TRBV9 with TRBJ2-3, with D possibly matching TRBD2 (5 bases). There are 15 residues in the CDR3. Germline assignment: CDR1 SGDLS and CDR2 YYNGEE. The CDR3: CASARGGSSTDTRYF. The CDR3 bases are TGTGCCAGCGCCCGAGGCGGGTCTAGCACAGATACGCGGTATTTT.

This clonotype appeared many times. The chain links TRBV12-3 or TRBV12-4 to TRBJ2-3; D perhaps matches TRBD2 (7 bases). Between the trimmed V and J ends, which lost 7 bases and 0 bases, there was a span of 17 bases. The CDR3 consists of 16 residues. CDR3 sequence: CASTGLRGASTDTQYF. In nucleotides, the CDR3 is TGTGCCAGCACCGGGCTTCGGGGGGCTAGCACAGATACGCAGTATTTT.

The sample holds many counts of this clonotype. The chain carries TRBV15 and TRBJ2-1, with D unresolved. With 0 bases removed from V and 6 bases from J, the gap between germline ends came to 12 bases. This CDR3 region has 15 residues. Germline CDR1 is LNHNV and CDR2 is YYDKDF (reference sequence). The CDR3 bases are TGTGCCACCAGCAGAGAAAGGAAACTAATCAATGAGCAGTTCTTC. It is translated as CATSRERKLINEQFF.

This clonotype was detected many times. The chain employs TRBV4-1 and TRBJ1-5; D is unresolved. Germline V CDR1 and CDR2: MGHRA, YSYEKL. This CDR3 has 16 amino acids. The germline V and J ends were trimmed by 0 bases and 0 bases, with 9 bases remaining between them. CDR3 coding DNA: TGCGCCAGCAGCCAAGATCAAGATTATAGCAATCAGCCCCAGCATTTT. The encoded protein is CASSQDQDYSNQPQHF.

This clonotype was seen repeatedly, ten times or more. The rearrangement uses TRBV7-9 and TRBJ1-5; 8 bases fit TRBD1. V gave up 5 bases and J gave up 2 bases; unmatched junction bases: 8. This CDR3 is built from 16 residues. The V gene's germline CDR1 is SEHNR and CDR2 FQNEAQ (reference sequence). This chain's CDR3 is CASSQGQGRGNQPQHF. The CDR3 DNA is TGTGCCAGCAGCCAAGGACAGGGAAGAGGCAATCAGCCCCAGCATTTT. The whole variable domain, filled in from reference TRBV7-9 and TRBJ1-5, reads DTGVSQNPRHKITKRGQNVTFRCDPISEHNRLYWYRQTLGQGPEFLTYFQNEAQLEKSRLLSDRFSAERPKGSFSTLEIQRTEQGDSAMYLCASSQGQGRGNQPQHFGDGTRLSIL.

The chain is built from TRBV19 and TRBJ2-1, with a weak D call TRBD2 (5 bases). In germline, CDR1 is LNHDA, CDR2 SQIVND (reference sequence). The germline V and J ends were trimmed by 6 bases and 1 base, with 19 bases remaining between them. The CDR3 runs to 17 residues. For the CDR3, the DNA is TGTGCCAGTAGCACTTTCCGGACCAGCGGTTCCTACAATGAGCAGTTCTTC. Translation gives CASSTFRTSGSYNEQFF.

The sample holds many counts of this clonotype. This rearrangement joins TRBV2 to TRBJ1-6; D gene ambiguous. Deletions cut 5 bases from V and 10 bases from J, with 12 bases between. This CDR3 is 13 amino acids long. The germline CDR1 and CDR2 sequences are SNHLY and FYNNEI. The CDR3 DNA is TGTGCCAGCAGTTCCGAGAAGGAATCACCCCTCCACTTT. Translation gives CASSSEKESPLHF.

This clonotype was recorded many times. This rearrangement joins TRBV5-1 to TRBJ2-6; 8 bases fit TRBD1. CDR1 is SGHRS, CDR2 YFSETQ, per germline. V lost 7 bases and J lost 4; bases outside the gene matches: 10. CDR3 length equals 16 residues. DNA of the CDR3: TGCGCCAGCCAGGAGCAGGGGGCTCGAGGGGCCAACGTCCTGACTTTC. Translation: CASQEQGARGANVLTF.

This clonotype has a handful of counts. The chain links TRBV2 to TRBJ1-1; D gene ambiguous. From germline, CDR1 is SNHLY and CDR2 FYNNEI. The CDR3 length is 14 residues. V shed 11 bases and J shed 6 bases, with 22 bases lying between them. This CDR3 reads CAVARQVSSPEAFF. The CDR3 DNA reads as TGTGCCGTTGCGAGGCAGGTCAGTTCTCCTGAAGCTTTCTTT.